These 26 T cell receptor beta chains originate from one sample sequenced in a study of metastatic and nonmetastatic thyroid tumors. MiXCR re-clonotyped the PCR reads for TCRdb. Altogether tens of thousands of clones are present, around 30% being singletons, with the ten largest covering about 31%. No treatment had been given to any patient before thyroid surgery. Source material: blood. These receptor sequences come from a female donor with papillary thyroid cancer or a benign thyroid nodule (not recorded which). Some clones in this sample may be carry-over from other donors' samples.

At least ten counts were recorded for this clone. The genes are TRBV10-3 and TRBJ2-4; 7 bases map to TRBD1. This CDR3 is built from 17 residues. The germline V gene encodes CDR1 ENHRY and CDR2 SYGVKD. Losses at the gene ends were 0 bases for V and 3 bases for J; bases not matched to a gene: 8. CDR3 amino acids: CAISESQGGEDKNIQYF. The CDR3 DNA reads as TGTGCCATCAGTGAGTCGCAAGGGGGCGAGGACAAAAACATTCAGTACTTC.

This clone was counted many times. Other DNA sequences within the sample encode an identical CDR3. The CDR3 DNA is TGTGCCAGCAGCCAGCTTAACTCCGGGACAGAAGATGGCTACACCTTC. This sequence encodes CASSQLNSGTEDGYTF. This rearrangement joins TRBV14 to TRBJ1-2; 7 positions agree with TRBD1. The CDR3 is made up of 16 amino acids. Unmatched junction bases numbered 13, after V lost 3 bases and J lost 6 bases. Germline V gene data show CDR1 as SGHDN and CDR2 as FVKESK.

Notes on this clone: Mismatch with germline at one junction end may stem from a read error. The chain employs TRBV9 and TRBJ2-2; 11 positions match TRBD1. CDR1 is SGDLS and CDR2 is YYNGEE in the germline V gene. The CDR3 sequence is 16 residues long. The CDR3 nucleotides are TGTGTCAGCAGCGCCCGGGACAGGGGGGAATCCAGGGAGCTGTTTTTT. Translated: CVSSARDRGESRELFF.

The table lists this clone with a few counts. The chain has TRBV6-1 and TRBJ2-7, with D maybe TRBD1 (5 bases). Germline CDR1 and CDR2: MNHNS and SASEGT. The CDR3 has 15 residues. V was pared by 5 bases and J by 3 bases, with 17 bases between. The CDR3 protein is CASSHQTAPVYEQYF. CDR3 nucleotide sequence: TGTGCCAGCAGTCACCAGACAGCCCCAGTCTACGAGCAGTACTTC.

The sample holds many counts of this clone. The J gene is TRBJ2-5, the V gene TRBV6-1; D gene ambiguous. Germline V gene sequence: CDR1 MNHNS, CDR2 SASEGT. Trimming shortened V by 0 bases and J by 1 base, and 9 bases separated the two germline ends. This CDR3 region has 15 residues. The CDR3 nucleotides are TGTGCCAGCAGTGAAGCGATCACAGTCCAAGAGACCCAGTACTTC. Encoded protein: CASSEAITVQETQYF.

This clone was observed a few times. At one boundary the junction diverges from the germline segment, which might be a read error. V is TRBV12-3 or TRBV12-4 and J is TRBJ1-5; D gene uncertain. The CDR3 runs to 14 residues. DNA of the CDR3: TGTGCCAGCAGCTGGAACGGTAGCAGTCAGCCCCAGCATTTT. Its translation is CASSWNGSSQPQHF.

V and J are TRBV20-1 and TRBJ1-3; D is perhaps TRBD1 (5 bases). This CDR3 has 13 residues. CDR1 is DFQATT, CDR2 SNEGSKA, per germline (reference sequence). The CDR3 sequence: CRATQGSGNTIYF. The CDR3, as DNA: TGCAGGGCCACTCAGGGCTCTGGAAACACCATATATTTT.

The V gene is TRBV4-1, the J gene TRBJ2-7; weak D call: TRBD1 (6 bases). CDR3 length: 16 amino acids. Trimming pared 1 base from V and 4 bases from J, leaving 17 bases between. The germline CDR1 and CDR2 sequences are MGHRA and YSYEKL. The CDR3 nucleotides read TGCGCCAGCAGCCAAGTAGTGGGCAGGGGATCATACGAGCAGTACTTC. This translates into CASSQVVGRGSYEQYF.

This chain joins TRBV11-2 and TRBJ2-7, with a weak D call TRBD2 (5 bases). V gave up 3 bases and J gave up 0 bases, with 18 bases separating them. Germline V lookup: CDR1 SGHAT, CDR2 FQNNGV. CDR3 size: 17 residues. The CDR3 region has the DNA TGTGCCAGCAGCTTTTTTTCGTCTAGCAGGAGCTCCTACGAGCAGTACTTC. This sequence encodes CASSFFSSSRSSYEQYF.

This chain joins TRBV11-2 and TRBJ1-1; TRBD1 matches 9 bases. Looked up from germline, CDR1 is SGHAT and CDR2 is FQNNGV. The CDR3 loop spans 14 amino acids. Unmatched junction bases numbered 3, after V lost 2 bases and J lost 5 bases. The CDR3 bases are TGTGCCAGCAGCTTAACTGGACAGGGGACTGAAGCTTTCTTT. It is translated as CASSLTGQGTEAFF.

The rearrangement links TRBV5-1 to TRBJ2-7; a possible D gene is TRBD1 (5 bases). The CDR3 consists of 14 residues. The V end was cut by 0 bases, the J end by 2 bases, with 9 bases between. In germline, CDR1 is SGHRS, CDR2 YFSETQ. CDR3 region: CASSLGTSPYEQYF. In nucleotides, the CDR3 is TGCGCCAGCAGCTTGGGGACATCTCCCTACGAGCAGTACTTC.

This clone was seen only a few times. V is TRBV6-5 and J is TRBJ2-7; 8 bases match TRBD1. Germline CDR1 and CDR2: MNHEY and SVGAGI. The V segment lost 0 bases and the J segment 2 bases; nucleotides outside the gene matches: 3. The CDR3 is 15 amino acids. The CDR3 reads CASSYSSTGAYEQYF. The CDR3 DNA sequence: TGTGCCAGCAGTTACTCATCGACAGGGGCCTACGAGCAGTACTTC.

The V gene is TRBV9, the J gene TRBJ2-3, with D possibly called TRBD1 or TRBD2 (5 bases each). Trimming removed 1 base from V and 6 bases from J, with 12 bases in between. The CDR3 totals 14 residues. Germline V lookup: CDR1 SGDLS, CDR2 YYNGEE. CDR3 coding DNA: TGTGCCAGCAGCGTAAGTGGGACCGGTGATACGCAGTATTTT. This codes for CASSVSGTGDTQYF. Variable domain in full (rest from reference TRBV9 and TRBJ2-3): DSGVTQTPKHLITATGQRVTLRCSPRSGDLSVYWYQQSLDQGLQFLIQYYNGEERAKGNILERFSAQQFPDLHSELNLSSLELGDSALYFCASSVSGTGDTQYFGPGTRLTVL.

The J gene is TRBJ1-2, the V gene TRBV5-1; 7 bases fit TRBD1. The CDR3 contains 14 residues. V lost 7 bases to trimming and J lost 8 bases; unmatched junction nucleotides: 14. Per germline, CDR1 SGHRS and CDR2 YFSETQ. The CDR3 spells CASYVDTGETGYTF. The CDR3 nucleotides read TGCGCCAGCTACGTTGACACAGGGGAGACGGGCTACACCTTC.

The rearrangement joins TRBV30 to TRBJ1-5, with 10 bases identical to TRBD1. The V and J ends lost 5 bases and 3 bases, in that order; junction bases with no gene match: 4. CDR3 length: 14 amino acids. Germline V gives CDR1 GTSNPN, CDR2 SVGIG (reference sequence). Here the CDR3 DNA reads TGTGCCTGGGGACAGGGGGGCGTCAATCAGCCCCAGCATTTT. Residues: CAWGQGGVNQPQHF.

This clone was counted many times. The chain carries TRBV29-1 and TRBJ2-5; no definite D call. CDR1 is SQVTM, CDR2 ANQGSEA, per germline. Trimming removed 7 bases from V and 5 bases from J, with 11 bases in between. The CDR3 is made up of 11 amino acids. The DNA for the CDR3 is TGCAGCGCTAAGTTCAGTGAGACCCAGTACTTC. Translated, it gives CSAKFSETQYF.

The CDR3 DNA reads as TGTGCCTTCGGACAGGGGGCCCTGAACACCGGGGAGCTGTTTTTT. The encoded protein is CAFGQGALNTGELFF. The chain uses TRBV30 and TRBJ2-2; 11 bases are shared with TRBD1. CDR3 size: 15 residues. The germline gives CDR1 GTSNPN, CDR2 SVGIG (reference sequence). The V segment lost 7 bases and the J segment 1 base; nucleotides outside the gene matches: 5.

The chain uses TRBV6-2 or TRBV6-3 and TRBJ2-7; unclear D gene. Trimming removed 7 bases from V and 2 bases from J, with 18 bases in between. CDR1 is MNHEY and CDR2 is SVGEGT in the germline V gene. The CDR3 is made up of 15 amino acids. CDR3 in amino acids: CASTPDSREPYEQYF. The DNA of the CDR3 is TGTGCCAGCACCCCCGACTCCCGCGAACCCTACGAGCAGTACTTC.

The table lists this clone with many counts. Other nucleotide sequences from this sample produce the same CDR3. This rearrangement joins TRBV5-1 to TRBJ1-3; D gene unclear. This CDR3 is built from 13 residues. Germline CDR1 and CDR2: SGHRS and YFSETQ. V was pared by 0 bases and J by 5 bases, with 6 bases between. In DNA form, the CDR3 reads TGCGCCAGCAGCTTGGACTTCCGAAACACCATATATTTT. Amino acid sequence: CASSLDFRNTIYF.

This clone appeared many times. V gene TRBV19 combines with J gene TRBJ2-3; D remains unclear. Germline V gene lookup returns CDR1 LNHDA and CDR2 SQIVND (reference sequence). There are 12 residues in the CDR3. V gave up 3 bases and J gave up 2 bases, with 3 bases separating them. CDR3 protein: CASSIHTDTQYF. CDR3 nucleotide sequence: TGTGCCAGTAGTATCCACACAGATACGCAGTATTTT. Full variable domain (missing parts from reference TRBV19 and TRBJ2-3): DGGITQSPKYLFRKEGQNVTLSCEQNLNHDAMYWYRQDPGQGLRLIYYSQIVNDFQKGDIAEGYSVSREKKESFPLTVTSAQKNPTAFYLCASSIHTDTQYFGPGTRLTVL.

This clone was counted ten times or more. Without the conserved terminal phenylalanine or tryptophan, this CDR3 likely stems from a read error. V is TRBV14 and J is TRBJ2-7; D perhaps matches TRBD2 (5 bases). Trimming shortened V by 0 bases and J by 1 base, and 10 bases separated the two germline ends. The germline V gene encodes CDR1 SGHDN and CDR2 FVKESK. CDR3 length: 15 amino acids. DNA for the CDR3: TGTGCCAGCAGCCAAGAGCCCCGGACTTCCTACGAGCAGTACTCC. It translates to CASSQEPRTSYEQYS.

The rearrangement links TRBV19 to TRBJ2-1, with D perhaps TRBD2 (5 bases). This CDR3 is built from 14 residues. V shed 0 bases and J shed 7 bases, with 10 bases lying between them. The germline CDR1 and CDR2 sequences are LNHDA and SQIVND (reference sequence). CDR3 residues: CASSIDPSHNEQFF. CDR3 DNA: TGTGCCAGTAGTATAGACCCTAGCCATAATGAGCAGTTCTTC.

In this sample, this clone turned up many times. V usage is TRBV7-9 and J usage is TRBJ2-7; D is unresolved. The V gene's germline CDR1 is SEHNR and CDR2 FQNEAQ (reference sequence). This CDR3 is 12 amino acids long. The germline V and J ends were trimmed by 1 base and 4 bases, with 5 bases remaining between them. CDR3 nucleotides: TGTGCCAGCAGCTTAGAACTATACGAGCAGTACTTC. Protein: CASSLELYEQYF.

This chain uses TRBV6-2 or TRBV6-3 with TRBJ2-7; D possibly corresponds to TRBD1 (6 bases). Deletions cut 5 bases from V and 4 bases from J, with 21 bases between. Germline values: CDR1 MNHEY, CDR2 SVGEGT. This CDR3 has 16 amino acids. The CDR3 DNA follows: TGTGCCAGCAGTCCCATAGGACAGAGGTTGAATTACGAGCAGTACTTC. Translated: CASSPIGQRLNYEQYF.

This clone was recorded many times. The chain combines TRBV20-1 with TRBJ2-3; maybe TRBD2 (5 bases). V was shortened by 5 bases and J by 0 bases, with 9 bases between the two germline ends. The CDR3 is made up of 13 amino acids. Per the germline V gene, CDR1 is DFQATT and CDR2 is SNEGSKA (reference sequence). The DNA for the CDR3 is TGCAGTGCTGGAGGACCCAGCACAGATACGCAGTATTTT. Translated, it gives CSAGGPSTDTQYF.

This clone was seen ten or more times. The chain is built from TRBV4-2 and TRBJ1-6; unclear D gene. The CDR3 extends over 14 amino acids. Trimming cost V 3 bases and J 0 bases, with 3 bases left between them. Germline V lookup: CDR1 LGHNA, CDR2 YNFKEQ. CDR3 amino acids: CASSQFSYNSPLHF. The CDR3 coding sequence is TGTGCCAGCAGCCAGTTCTCCTATAATTCACCCCTCCACTTT.